Below, one T cell receptor beta chain is given with its context. Its antigen is not identified. Since the CDR3 does not end with the conserved phenylalanine or tryptophan, this likely comes from a read error. This sample was taken from a study of Graves' ophthalmopathy and Graves' hyperthyroidism. General observations from the study: The 13-signature model separated ophthalmopathy from stable hyperthyroidism at almost 90% sensitivity and around 77% specificity.

The CDR3 has 16 residues. Germline CDR1 SGHDT, CDR2 YYEEEE. V lost 2 bases, J lost 0 bases, and 14 bases lay in between. Investigators amplified TCR beta CDR3 regions from RNA transcripts. An initial RT-PCR round employing HTBI primers preceded a second-round multiplex PCR. Each CDR3 protein gets one entry after TCRdb re-called the multiplex PCR reads with MiXCR. The table includes hundreds of thousands of distinct CDR3 sequences, approximately 14% detected once. The V and J genes are TRBV5-6 and TRBJ1-2; D perhaps matches TRBD1 (5 bases). Input material: blood. The sequence was collected from a woman aged 25-40 years with Graves' ophthalmopathy. CDR3 sequence reads: CASSFGSLGANYGYTV. CDR3 in DNA: TGTGCCAGCAGCTTCGGCAGCCTAGGGGCTAACTATGGCTACACCGTC.